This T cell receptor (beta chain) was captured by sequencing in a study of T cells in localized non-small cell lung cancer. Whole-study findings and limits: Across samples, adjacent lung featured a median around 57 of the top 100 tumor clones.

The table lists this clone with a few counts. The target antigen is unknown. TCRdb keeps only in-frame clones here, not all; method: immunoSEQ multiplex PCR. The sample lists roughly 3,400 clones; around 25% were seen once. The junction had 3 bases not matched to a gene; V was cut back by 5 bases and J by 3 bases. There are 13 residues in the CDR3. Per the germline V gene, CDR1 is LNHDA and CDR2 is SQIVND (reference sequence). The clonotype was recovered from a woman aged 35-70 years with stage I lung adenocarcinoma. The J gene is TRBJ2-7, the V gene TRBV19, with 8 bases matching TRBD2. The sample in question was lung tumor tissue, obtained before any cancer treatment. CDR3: CASSRGGDYEQYF. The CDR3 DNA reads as TGTGCCAGTAGTCGGGGGGGAGACTACGAGCAGTACTTC. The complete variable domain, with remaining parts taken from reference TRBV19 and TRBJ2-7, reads DGGITQSPKYLFRKEGQNVTLSCEQNLNHDAMYWYRQDPGQGLRLIYYSQIVNDFQKGDIAEGYSVSREKKESFPLTVTSAQKNPTAFYLCASSRGGDYEQYFGPGTRLTVT.